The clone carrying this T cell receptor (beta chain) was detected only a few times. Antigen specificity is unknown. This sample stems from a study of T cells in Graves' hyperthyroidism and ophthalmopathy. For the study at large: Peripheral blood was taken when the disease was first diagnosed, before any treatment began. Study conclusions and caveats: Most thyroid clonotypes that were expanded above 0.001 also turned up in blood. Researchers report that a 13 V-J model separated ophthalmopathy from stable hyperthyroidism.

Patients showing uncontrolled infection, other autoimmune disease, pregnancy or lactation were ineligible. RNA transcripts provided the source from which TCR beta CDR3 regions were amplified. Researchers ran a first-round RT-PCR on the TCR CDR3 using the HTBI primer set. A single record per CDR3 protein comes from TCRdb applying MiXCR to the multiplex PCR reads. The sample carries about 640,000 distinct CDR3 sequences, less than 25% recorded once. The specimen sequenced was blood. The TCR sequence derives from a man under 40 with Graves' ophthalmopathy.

The CDR3 region is CASSLWGGMDEKLFF. CDR3 sequence (DNA): TGTGCCAGCAGTTTATGGGGAGGGATGGATGAAAAACTGTTTTTT. This sequence joins TRBV28 and TRBJ1-4, with D unresolved. The germline V gene encodes CDR1 MDHEN and CDR2 SYDVKM. Trimming removed 0 bases from V and 6 bases from J, with 11 bases in between. The CDR3 is 15 amino acids.